This note documents a single T cell receptor (beta chain) sequence. This entry belongs to a study of technical replicates of blood from several donors. Sequencing used immunoSEQ multiplex PCR; TCRdb keeps in-frame clones, though not all of them. The data hold 80,000 to 100,000 clones, with approximately 95% observed a single time. The CDR3 consists of 15 residues. V was trimmed by 6 bases and J by 6 bases, leaving 21 bases between them. The germline V gene encodes CDR1 MNHEY and CDR2 SVGAGI. Sequencing was done on a sample of T cells isolated from PBMCs. The chain links TRBV6-5 to TRBJ2-7, with D perhaps matching TRBD1 (6 bases). This TCR was recovered from a human donor in good health. CDR3 coding DNA: TGTGCCAGCAGCAACTTCGGGACCAGAGGGGGCGAGCAGTACTTC. Translated: CASSNFGTRGGEQYF.